A single sample gave rise to the 22 T cell receptor beta chains below, sequenced in a study of shared clonotypes between healthy human individuals. Using immunoSEQ multiplex PCR, the repertoire was profiled, and TCRdb retains in-frame clones only, with some absent. The top ten hold about 0.4% of the sample, which has approximately 1.5 million clones, under 99% seen once. The specimen sequenced was naive CD4+ T cells sorted from blood. Regarding subset: CD45RA+ positively selected. Source of these receptors: a man aged 30-40 years in good health.

This sequence joins TRBV7-2 and TRBJ2-7; TRBD1 matches 7 bases. V shed 5 bases and J 3 bases; nucleotides not matched to a gene: 10. This CDR3 has 15 amino acids. CDR1 is SGHTA, CDR2 FQGNSA, per germline. DNA for the CDR3: TGTGCCAGCAGCACCACCGGGACAGTGGACTACGAGCAGTACTTC. Protein sequence: CASSTTGTVDYEQYF.

With respect to this clone: The same CDR3 arises from other DNA sequences in this sample as well. The V gene is TRBV6-1, the J gene TRBJ1-1; 7 bases are shared with TRBD1. Unmatched junction bases numbered 3, after V lost 5 bases and J lost 0 bases. CDR1 is MNHNS and CDR2 is SASEGT in the germline V gene. CDR3 length equals 14 residues. The CDR3 DNA reads as TGTGCCAGCAGTCGACAGGGTTTGAACACTGAAGCTTTCTTT. Translating gives CASSRQGLNTEAFF.

The chain couples TRBV7-2 to TRBJ2-7; D remains unclear. CDR1 and CDR2 (germline): SGHTA, FQGNSA. CDR3 length equals 12 residues. The ends were cut back, 2 bases at V and 6 bases at J, with 8 bases in the middle. This CDR3 reads CASSLRWGEQYF. CDR3 sequence (DNA): TGTGCCAGCAGCTTACGGTGGGGCGAGCAGTACTTC.

The chain uses TRBV20-1 and TRBJ1-5; D gene unclear. CDR1 is DFQATT and CDR2 is SNEGSKA in the germline V gene (reference sequence). With 6 bases removed from V and 12 bases from J, the gap between germline ends came to 15 bases. The CDR3 contains 11 residues. The CDR3 loop is CSARPGVDQHF. The CDR3 DNA follows: TGCAGTGCGAGACCGGGAGTCGACCAGCATTTT.

The CDR3 DNA reads TGTGCCAGCAGTTATCAAGGGACAGGTCTCTGGGGTTATCAAGAGACCCAGTACTTC. Encoded protein: CASSYQGTGLWGYQETQYF. V is TRBV6-9 and J is TRBJ2-5; 8 nucleotides agree with TRBD1. The CDR3 sequence is 19 residues long. V lost 2 bases to trimming and J lost 2 bases; unmatched junction nucleotides: 16. Per the germline V gene, CDR1 is MNHGY and CDR2 is SVAAGI.

The chain carries TRBV29-1 and TRBJ1-2; D remains unclear. Between the trimmed V and J ends, which lost 7 bases and 5 bases, there was a span of 14 bases. Germline loops: CDR1 SQVTM, CDR2 ANQGSEA. The CDR3 runs to 12 residues. The CDR3: CSANYGDYGYTF. CDR3 sequence (DNA): TGCAGCGCCAATTATGGGGATTATGGCTACACCTTC.

The chain is built from TRBV5-1 and TRBJ2-1; possibly TRBD2 for D (5 bases). Germline assignment: CDR1 SGHRS and CDR2 YFSETQ. This CDR3 spans 19 amino acids. V was clipped by 2 bases and J by 5 bases, with 26 bases between them. The CDR3 region is CASSFGPEQRGKSDNEQFF. CDR3 sequence (DNA): TGCGCCAGCAGCTTTGGACCAGAACAACGGGGAAAGTCCGACAATGAGCAGTTCTTC.

The chain employs TRBV28 and TRBJ2-2; 10 nucleotides align to TRBD2. V lost 3 bases to trimming and J lost 6 bases; unmatched junction nucleotides: 7. The CDR3 has 16 residues. Germline V gives CDR1 MDHEN, CDR2 SYDVKM. CDR3: CASSFLQAGGPGELFF. The CDR3 DNA reads TGTGCCAGCAGTTTCCTCCAAGCGGGAGGGCCCGGGGAGCTGTTTTTT.

The chain links TRBV10-3 to TRBJ2-5; possibly TRBD1 or TRBD2 for D (5 bases each). This CDR3 has 14 residues. With 2 bases removed from V and 9 bases from J, the gap between germline ends came to 16 bases. Germline V gene sequence: CDR1 ENHRY, CDR2 SYGVKD. CDR3 sequence: CAISERGPSMAQYF. In nucleotides, the CDR3 is TGTGCCATCAGTGAGCGGGGCCCAAGTATGGCCCAGTACTTC.

Points on this clone: The same CDR3 is also encoded by other DNA sequences in this sample. The rearrangement links TRBV18 to TRBJ2-1; D not resolved. Trimming shortened V by 6 bases and J by 4 bases, and 10 bases separated the two germline ends. The CDR3 is made up of 13 amino acids. Germline CDR1 reads KGHSH; CDR2 reads LQKENI. CDR3 residues: CASSLSPYNEQFF. CDR3 nucleotide sequence: TGTGCCAGCTCGCTATCCCCTTACAATGAGCAGTTCTTC.

J is TRBJ2-7 and V is TRBV18, with D tentatively TRBD1 or TRBD2 (5 bases each). Germline loops: CDR1 KGHSH, CDR2 LQKENI. The CDR3 sequence is 14 residues long. V lost 2 bases, J lost 2 bases, and 10 bases lay in between. In DNA form, the CDR3 reads TGTGCCAGCTCACCAGGGGACGTGGCCTACGAGCAGTACTTC. The encoded protein is CASSPGDVAYEQYF.

The genes are TRBV30 and TRBJ2-2, with TRBD1 identical over 8 bases. Germline CDR1 GTSNPN, CDR2 SVGIG (reference sequence). The V segment lost 0 bases and the J segment 9 bases; nucleotides outside the gene matches: 12. The CDR3 is made up of 16 amino acids. CDR3 DNA sequence: TGTGCCTGGAGTGTACCCCAGGGGGCGATTATGCGGGAGCTGTTTTTT. It encodes CAWSVPQGAIMRELFF.

The chain is built from TRBV18 and TRBJ2-1; 9 positions agree with TRBD1. The CDR3 consists of 14 residues. Germline CDR1 and CDR2: KGHSH and LQKENI. V lost 4 bases, J lost 8 bases, and 6 bases stayed unmatched. As DNA, the CDR3 is TGTGCCAGCTCACAAACTACAGGGGGCTATGAGCAGTTCTTC. It encodes CASSQTTGGYEQFF.

This rearrangement joins TRBV11-2 to TRBJ2-1; D is undetermined. V dropped 5 bases and J dropped 9 bases, with 8 bases sitting between them. Looked up from germline, CDR1 is SGHAT and CDR2 is FQNNGV. CDR3 length equals 11 residues. The CDR3 nucleotides read TGTGCCAGCAGCCGCCCAGGTGAGCAGTTCTTC. As protein: CASSRPGEQFF.

Comment on this clone: Other DNA sequences from this sample encode an identical CDR3 as well. The chain uses TRBV18 and TRBJ2-5, with 8 positions matching TRBD1. The CDR3 length is 14 residues. CDR1 and CDR2 from the germline V gene are KGHSH and LQKENI. After removal of 3 bases from V and 3 bases from J, the junction contained 3 bases not matched to a gene. This CDR3 reads CASSPQTGEETQYF. The CDR3 coding sequence is TGTGCCAGCTCACCGCAGACAGGGGAAGAGACCCAGTACTTC.

CDR3 residues: CASSYAGRDYEQYF. For the CDR3, the DNA is TGTGCCAGCAGTTACGCGGGGCGGGACTACGAGCAGTACTTC. The V call is TRBV6-5, the J call TRBJ2-7; the D gene is possibly TRBD2 (6 bases). Germline V lookup: CDR1 MNHEY, CDR2 SVGAGI. V lost 2 bases, J lost 3 bases, and 11 bases lay in between. CDR3 length: 14 amino acids.

Notes on this clone: This sample also contains other DNA sequences that code for the same CDR3. This rearrangement joins TRBV18 to TRBJ2-3; D may match TRBD1 or TRBD2 (5 bases each). Germline-derived CDR1 and CDR2 are KGHSH and LQKENI. V shed 4 bases and J shed 0 bases, with 11 bases lying between them. This CDR3 has 15 residues. The CDR3 nucleotides read TGTGCCAGCTCACGGGACGGTGCTAGCACAGATACGCAGTATTTT. This encodes CASSRDGASTDTQYF.

The chain employs TRBV6-6 and TRBJ1-5; D gene uncertain. V lost 6 bases to trimming and J lost 11 bases, with 20 bases between them. The germline gives CDR1 MNHNY, CDR2 SVGAGI (reference sequence). The CDR3 is made up of 14 amino acids. Here the CDR3 DNA reads TGTGCCAGCAGCCCCCGGGCCCAGGCTTCTGCCCAGCATTTT. This sequence encodes CASSPRAQASAQHF.

Regarding this clone: At the DNA level, this CDR3 is encoded by other sequences in the same sample as well. This rearrangement joins TRBV9 to TRBJ2-7, with D maybe TRBD1 (6 bases). V gave up 2 bases and J gave up 3 bases, with 12 bases separating them. This CDR3 region has 14 residues. CDR1 and CDR2 from the germline V gene are SGDLS and YYNGEE. This CDR3 is CASSVADRSYEQYF. In DNA form, the CDR3 reads TGTGCCAGCAGCGTGGCGGACAGAAGCTACGAGCAGTACTTC.

This sequence joins TRBV14 and TRBJ2-7, with TRBD2 matching over 11 bases. Germline V gives CDR1 SGHDN, CDR2 FVKESK. The CDR3 totals 18 residues. Germline trimming cut 3 bases from V and 2 bases from J; bases unmatched to any gene: 12. The CDR3 loop reads CASSHFPTSGITPYEQYF. CDR3 DNA: TGTGCCAGCAGCCATTTCCCGACTAGCGGGATTACTCCCTACGAGCAGTACTTC.

The chain couples TRBV6-5 to TRBJ1-1; no clear D. Germline CDR1 is MNHEY and CDR2 is SVGAGI. Trimming took off 5 bases at V and 1 base at J, with 14 bases between the two ends. This CDR3 region has 15 residues. In nucleotides, the CDR3 is TGTGCCAGCAGTCGGCTAGGGCAGAAGAACACTGAAGCTTTCTTT. It codes for CASSRLGQKNTEAFF.

This clone was observed a single time. V is TRBV10-1 and J is TRBJ2-2, with D uncertain. CDR3 length equals 13 residues. Germline values: CDR1 WNHNN, CDR2 SYGVQD (reference sequence). Trimming took 3 bases from V and 4 from J, leaving 6 bases between them. CDR3 sequence reads: CASSDPPTGELFF. CDR3 coding DNA: TGCGCCAGCAGTGACCCTCCCACCGGGGAGCTGTTTTTT.